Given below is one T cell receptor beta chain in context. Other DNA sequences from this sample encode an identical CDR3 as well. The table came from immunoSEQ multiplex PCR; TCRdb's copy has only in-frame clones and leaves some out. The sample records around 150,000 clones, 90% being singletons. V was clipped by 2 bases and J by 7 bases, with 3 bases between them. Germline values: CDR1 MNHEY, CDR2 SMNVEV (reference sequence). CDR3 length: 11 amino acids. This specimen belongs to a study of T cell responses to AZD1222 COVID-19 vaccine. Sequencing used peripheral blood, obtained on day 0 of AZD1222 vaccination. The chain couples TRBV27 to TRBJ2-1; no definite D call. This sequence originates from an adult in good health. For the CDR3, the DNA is TGTGCCAGCAGTTTAGGAAATGAGCAGTTCTTC. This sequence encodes CASSLGNEQFF.